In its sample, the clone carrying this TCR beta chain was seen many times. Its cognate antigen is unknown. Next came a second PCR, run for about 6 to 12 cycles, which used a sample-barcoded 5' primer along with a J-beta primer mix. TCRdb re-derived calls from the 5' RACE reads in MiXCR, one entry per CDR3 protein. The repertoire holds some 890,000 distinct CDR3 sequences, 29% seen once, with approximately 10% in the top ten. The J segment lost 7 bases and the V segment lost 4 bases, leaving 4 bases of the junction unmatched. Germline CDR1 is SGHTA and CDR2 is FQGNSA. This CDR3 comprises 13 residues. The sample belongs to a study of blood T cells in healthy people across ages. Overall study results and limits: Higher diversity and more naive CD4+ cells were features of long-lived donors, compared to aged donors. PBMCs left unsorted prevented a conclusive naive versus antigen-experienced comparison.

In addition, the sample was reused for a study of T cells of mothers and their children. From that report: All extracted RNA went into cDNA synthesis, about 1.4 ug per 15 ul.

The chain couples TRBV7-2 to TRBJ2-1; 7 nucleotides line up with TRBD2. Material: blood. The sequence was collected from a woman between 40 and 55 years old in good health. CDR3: CASSSRTRNEQFF. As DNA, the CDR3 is TGTGCCAGCAGCTCGCGGACTAGGAATGAGCAGTTCTTC.